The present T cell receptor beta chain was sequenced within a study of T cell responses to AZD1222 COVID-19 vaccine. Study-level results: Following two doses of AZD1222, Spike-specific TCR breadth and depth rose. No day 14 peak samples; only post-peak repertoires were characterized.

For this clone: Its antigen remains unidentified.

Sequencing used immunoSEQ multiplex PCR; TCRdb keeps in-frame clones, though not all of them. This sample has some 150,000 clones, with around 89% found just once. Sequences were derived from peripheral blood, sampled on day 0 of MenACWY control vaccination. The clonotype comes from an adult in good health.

CDR3 nucleotides: TGTGCCAGCAGCCGGGACAGGAGTGAAGCTTTCTTT. Amino acids: CASSRDRSEAFF. The V and J genes are TRBV5-6 and TRBJ1-1; 8 nucleotides match TRBD1. V lost 4 bases to trimming and J lost 7 bases; unmatched junction nucleotides: 3. The CDR3 loop spans 12 amino acids. CDR1 and CDR2 (germline): SGHDT, YYEEEE.